The 28 T cell receptor beta chains in this list originate from one sample, sequenced in a study of T cell changes during pregnancy in multiple sclerosis. Sequencing was performed with immunoSEQ multiplex PCR; in TCRdb, only in-frame clones are kept and a portion is missing. Among 50,000 to 60,000 clones listed, 85% to 95% were seen once. Sequences were derived from CD4+ T cells from peripheral blood mononuclear cells, sampled in the second trimester of pregnancy. The receptors come from a female donor with multiple sclerosis, enrolled in a pregnancy study.

The rearrangement uses TRBV2 and TRBJ1-5; tentative D call: TRBD1 (5 bases). The germline V and J ends were trimmed by 4 bases and 4 bases, with 11 bases remaining between them. Germline CDR1 and CDR2: SNHLY and FYNNEI. The CDR3 contains 14 residues. CDR3 in amino acids: CASSVGQGNQPQHF. The DNA for the CDR3 is TGTGCCAGCAGTGTGGGGCAGGGTAATCAGCCCCAGCATTTT.

The CDR3 bases are TGTGCCAGCTCACAACAGAACAGGGGGTCTGAGACCCAGTACTTC. Its translation: CASSQQNRGSETQYF. V is TRBV18 and J is TRBJ2-5; 8 nucleotides align to TRBD1. V dropped 4 bases and J dropped 5; count of bases not matched to a gene: 9. Germline V gene lookup returns CDR1 KGHSH and CDR2 LQKENI. The CDR3 runs 15 residues.

The chain combines TRBV19 with TRBJ1-2, with a possible D match to TRBD1 (6 bases). Trimming took 0 bases from V and 2 from J, leaving 10 bases between them. This CDR3 has 15 amino acids. Per germline, CDR1 LNHDA and CDR2 SQIVND (reference sequence). The CDR3: CASSIEQGSNYGYTF. The CDR3, as DNA: TGTGCCAGTAGTATAGAACAGGGTTCCAACTATGGCTACACCTTC.

This rearrangement joins TRBV7-9 to TRBJ1-1, with 7 bases that match TRBD1. CDR1 is SEHNR, CDR2 FQNEAQ, per germline (reference sequence). Trimming took 5 bases from V and 4 from J; bases not matched to a gene: 16. The CDR3 runs to 17 residues. CDR3 in amino acids: CASSQGTVVSPPTEAFF. DNA for the CDR3: TGTGCCAGCAGCCAAGGGACAGTAGTCTCCCCCCCCACTGAAGCTTTCTTT. Filled out from reference TRBV7-9 and TRBJ1-1, the complete variable domain reads DTGVSQNPRHKITKRGQNVTFRCDPISEHNRLYWYRQTLGQGPEFLTYFQNEAQLEKSRLLSDRFSAERPKGSFSTLEIQRTEQGDSAMYLCASSQGTVVSPPTEAFFGQGTRLTVV.

The chain links TRBV4-2 to TRBJ2-5, with a weak D call TRBD1 (7 bases). V lost 4 bases to trimming and J lost 2 bases, with 11 bases between them. Germline values: CDR1 LGHNA, CDR2 YNFKEQ. This CDR3 has 14 amino acids. CDR3 sequence: CASSPSGGQETQYF. In DNA form, the CDR3 reads TGTGCCAGCAGCCCATCAGGGGGGCAAGAGACCCAGTACTTC.

The chain is built from TRBV9 and TRBJ2-7, with 7 bases aligning to TRBD1. The CDR3 is 14 residues long. V trimming: 4 bases; J trimming: 0 bases; junction bases outside the gene matches: 4. In germline, CDR1 is SGDLS, CDR2 YYNGEE. This CDR3 reads CASSSGDSSYEQYF. The CDR3 DNA reads TGTGCCAGCAGCTCCGGGGACAGCTCCTACGAGCAGTACTTC. The variable domain in full, with the rest retrieved from reference TRBV9 and TRBJ2-7, is DSGVTQTPKHLITATGQRVTLRCSPRSGDLSVYWYQQSLDQGLQFLIQYYNGEERAKGNILERFSAQQFPDLHSELNLSSLELGDSALYFCASSSGDSSYEQYFGPGTRLTVT.

This chain uses TRBV2 with TRBJ2-2; D is unresolved. The CDR3 has 16 amino acids. Trimming removed 2 bases at V and 2 bases at J, with 12 bases between. The germline V gene encodes CDR1 SNHLY and CDR2 FYNNEI. CDR3 bases: TGTGCCAGCAGTGAAAGTAACAGAAGAAACACCGGGGAGCTGTTTTTT. This codes for CASSESNRRNTGELFF.

The gene calls are TRBV2 and TRBJ1-2; D is unclear. This CDR3 region has 12 residues. The germline gives CDR1 SNHLY, CDR2 FYNNEI. V was clipped by 9 bases and J by 8 bases, with 16 bases between them. CDR3 in DNA: TGTGCCAGTGAGGACTGGTCGGTCGGCTACACCTTC. It translates to CASEDWSVGYTF.

This chain joins TRBV4-2 and TRBJ2-2; D call uncertain. The CDR3 length is 12 residues. Germline V gene lookup returns CDR1 LGHNA and CDR2 YNFKEQ. Deletions cut 1 base from V and 6 bases from J, with 3 bases between. The CDR3 reads CASSQAPGELFF. Here the CDR3 DNA reads TGTGCCAGCAGCCAAGCTCCCGGGGAGCTGTTTTTT.

The J gene is TRBJ2-1, the V gene TRBV6-4; possible D gene TRBD1, 6 bases. This CDR3 is built from 14 residues. Trimming left V 0 bases short and J 8 bases short, with 11 bases between. CDR1 and CDR2 from the germline V gene are MRHNA and SNTAGT. CDR3 nucleotides: TGTGCCAGCAGTGACTCGAAACAGGGCCATGAGCAGTTCTTC. Translation gives CASSDSKQGHEQFF.

V is TRBV7-6 and J is TRBJ2-5; D remains ambiguous. Germline lookup yields CDR1 SGHVS and CDR2 FNYEAQ. The CDR3 contains 15 residues. With 0 bases removed from V and 5 bases from J, the gap between germline ends came to 13 bases. The CDR3, as DNA: TGTGCCAGCAGCTTAGCAGTATCAGATGTGGAGACCCAGTACTTC. Amino acids: CASSLAVSDVETQYF.

V is TRBV5-1 and J is TRBJ2-5; 8 bases align to TRBD2. Germline V gives CDR1 SGHRS, CDR2 YFSETQ. The trim removed 4 bases at V and 0 bases at J, leaving 11 bases unmatched. This CDR3 has 17 residues. The CDR3 reads CASSDGSGGGYQETQYF. Here the CDR3 DNA reads TGCGCCAGCAGCGATGGGTCGGGCGGGGGGTACCAAGAGACCCAGTACTTC.

The chain combines TRBV18 with TRBJ2-5; D remains unclear. Trimming left V 6 bases short and J 1 base short, with 6 bases between. Germline V lookup: CDR1 KGHSH, CDR2 LQKENI. The CDR3 loop spans 12 amino acids. The CDR3 nucleotides are TGTGCCAGCTCTCAGGCCCAAGAGACCCAGTACTTC. The encoded protein is CASSQAQETQYF.

This rearrangement joins TRBV10-1 to TRBJ2-1; 11 nucleotides align to TRBD2. The J segment lost 4 bases and the V segment lost 2 bases, leaving 1 base of the junction unmatched. CDR3 length equals 15 residues. CDR1 is WNHNN, CDR2 SYGVQD, per germline (reference sequence). The CDR3 is CASSETSGGYNEQFF. In DNA form, the CDR3 reads TGCGCCAGCAGTGAGACTAGCGGGGGTTACAATGAGCAGTTCTTC.

The chain recombines TRBV7-9 with TRBJ2-1, with 8 bases identical to TRBD1. Germline-derived CDR1 and CDR2 are SEHNR and FQNEAQ (reference sequence). J lost 10 bases, V lost 3 bases, and 11 bases had no gene match. This CDR3 comprises 15 residues. The CDR3 nucleotides are TGTGCCAGCAGCTTCCCTGGACAGGGCCTGAGGGAGCAGTTCTTC. Encoded protein: CASSFPGQGLREQFF. The whole variable domain, filled in from reference TRBV7-9 and TRBJ2-1, reads DTGVSQNPRHKITKRGQNVTFRCDPISEHNRLYWYRQTLGQGPEFLTYFQNEAQLEKSRLLSDRFSAERPKGSFSTLEIQRTEQGDSAMYLCASSFPGQGLREQFFGPGTRLTVL.

This sequence joins TRBV5-4 and TRBJ1-1; D is unclear. The CDR3 runs 14 residues. Trimming shortened V by 0 bases and J by 6 bases, and 12 bases separated the two germline ends. Germline CDR1 reads SGHNT; CDR2 reads YYREEE (reference sequence). Here the CDR3 DNA reads TGTGCCAGCAGCTTGGGGCCTGAACCGTCTGAAGCTTTCTTT. The encoded protein is CASSLGPEPSEAFF. Complete variable domain (other parts from reference TRBV5-4 and TRBJ1-1): ETGVTQSPTHLIKTRGQQVTLRCSSQSGHNTVSWYQQALGQGPQFIFQYYREEENGRGNFPPRFSGLQFPNYSSELNVNALELDDSALYLCASSLGPEPSEAFFGQGTRLTVV.

The genes are TRBV7-9 and TRBJ2-6; possibly TRBD2 for D (5 bases). The V gene lost 3 bases and the J gene lost 0 bases, with 6 bases spanning the gap. The CDR3 is 15 amino acids. Germline V gives CDR1 SEHNR, CDR2 FQNEAQ (reference sequence). Written as DNA, the CDR3 is TGTGCCAGCAGCTTTGAGGGCTCTGGGGCCAACGTCCTGACTTTC. Its translation is CASSFEGSGANVLTF. The whole variable domain, filled in from reference TRBV7-9 and TRBJ2-6, reads DTGVSQNPRHKITKRGQNVTFRCDPISEHNRLYWYRQTLGQGPEFLTYFQNEAQLEKSRLLSDRFSAERPKGSFSTLEIQRTEQGDSAMYLCASSFEGSGANVLTFGAGSRLTVL.

J is TRBJ2-5 and V is TRBV5-1, with 12 bases aligning to TRBD2. The CDR3 runs 15 residues. J gave up 5 bases and V 4 bases, and 6 bases lay outside the gene matches. From germline, CDR1 is SGHRS and CDR2 YFSETQ. CDR3 DNA sequence: TGCGCCAGCAGCCTAGCGGGGGGGCCTTGGGAGACCCAGTACTTC. Residues: CASSLAGGPWETQYF. The variable domain in full, completed from reference TRBV5-1 and TRBJ2-5, reads KAGVTQTPRYLIKTRGQQVTLSCSPISGHRSVSWYQQTPGQGLQFLFEYFSETQRNKGNFPGRFSGRQFSNSRSEMNVSTLELGDSALYLCASSLAGGPWETQYFGPGTRLLVL.

This chain uses TRBV10-3 with TRBJ1-1, with D hard to call. Germline CDR1 is ENHRY and CDR2 is SYGVKD. The CDR3 is 13 amino acids. Trimming stripped 3 bases from V and 3 bases from J, with 8 bases between. CDR3 region: CAISEAWDTEAFF. CDR3 sequence (DNA): TGTGCCATCAGTGAAGCGTGGGACACTGAAGCTTTCTTT.

The V gene is TRBV7-2, the J gene TRBJ1-1; 9 bases fit TRBD1. The ends lost 5 bases at V and 4 bases at J; junction bases unmatched: 2. CDR1 and CDR2 from the germline V gene are SGHTA and FQGNSA. The CDR3 covers 13 residues. CDR3 in amino acids: CASSVDRGTEAFF. For the CDR3, the DNA is TGTGCCAGCAGCGTGGACAGGGGCACTGAAGCTTTCTTT.

CDR3 bases: TGCGCCAGCAGCCAGTACAGGGGTTCCCTGAACACTGAAGCTTTCTTT. This translates into CASSQYRGSLNTEAFF. This chain uses TRBV5-1 with TRBJ1-1; 7 bases are a match to TRBD1. The germline CDR1 and CDR2 sequences are SGHRS and YFSETQ. V shed 4 bases and J 0 bases; nucleotides not matched to a gene: 9. The CDR3 has 16 amino acids.

The CDR3 DNA is TGTGCCAGCAGCTCGGAGGGAGTCGGGGAGCTGTTTTTT. Protein product: CASSSEGVGELFF. V and J are TRBV7-2 and TRBJ2-2; tentatively, D is TRBD2 (6 bases). From germline, CDR1 is SGHTA and CDR2 FQGNSA. Trimming left V 4 bases short and J 7 bases short, with 10 bases between. The length of the CDR3 is 13 residues.

J is TRBJ2-5 and V is TRBV5-6, with 8 bases matching TRBD2. This CDR3 comprises 16 residues. V shed 0 bases, J shed 3 bases, and the junction held 7 bases outside the gene matches. Germline CDR1 SGHDT, CDR2 YYEEEE. CDR3: CASSLAGVAGKETQYF. DNA for the CDR3: TGTGCCAGCAGCTTGGCCGGGGTAGCGGGGAAAGAGACCCAGTACTTC.

The chain recombines TRBV18 with TRBJ1-5, with 11 bases matching TRBD1. Germline trimming cut 3 bases from V and 0 bases from J; bases unmatched to any gene: 4. The CDR3 extends over 17 amino acids. CDR1 and CDR2 from the germline V gene are KGHSH and LQKENI. As DNA, the CDR3 is TGTGCCAGCTCACCCGGGACAGGGGGGTTTAGCAATCAGCCCCAGCATTTT. Amino acids: CASSPGTGGFSNQPQHF.

This chain connects TRBV2 to TRBJ2-1; 8 bases match TRBD2. V shed 3 bases, J shed 4 bases, and the junction held 2 bases outside the gene matches. There are 14 residues in the CDR3. Germline CDR1 and CDR2: SNHLY and FYNNEI. Here the CDR3 DNA reads TGTGCCAGCAGTGATGGCGGGGGGTACAATGAGCAGTTCTTC. It is translated as CASSDGGGYNEQFF. The full variable domain, in which reference TRBV2 and TRBJ2-1 provide the parts outside the CDR3, is EPEVTQTPSHQVTQMGQEVILRCVPISNHLYFYWYRQILGQKVEFLVSFYNNEISEKSEIFDDQFSVERPDGSNFTLKIRSTKLEDSAMYFCASSDGGGYNEQFFGPGTRLTVL.

This clone came up once. The V gene is TRBV27, the J gene TRBJ2-3; tentative D call: TRBD1 (6 bases). Germline V gene sequence: CDR1 MNHEY, CDR2 SMNVEV (reference sequence). The CDR3 extends over 18 amino acids. The V gene lost 1 base and the J gene lost 5 bases, with 22 bases spanning the gap. The CDR3 nucleotides are TGTGCCAGCAGTTTATTAGGACCCCAGGGGCGGCCTCGAGATACGCAGTATTTT. This gives the protein CASSLLGPQGRPRDTQYF.

A single count supports this clone. V and J are TRBV2 and TRBJ2-5; the D gene is possibly TRBD2 (7 bases). The CDR3 has 13 amino acids. Germline V gene sequence: CDR1 SNHLY, CDR2 FYNNEI. Trimming left V 6 bases short and J 9 bases short, with 17 bases between. This CDR3 reads CASRGGLRVAQYF. The CDR3 DNA is TGTGCCAGCAGGGGGGGGCTACGGGTCGCCCAGTACTTC.

The chain joins TRBV7-9 to TRBJ2-5; 12 positions match TRBD2. The CDR3 is made up of 14 amino acids. Germline-derived CDR1 and CDR2 are SEHNR and FQNEAQ (reference sequence). J lost 5 bases, V lost 5 bases, and 3 bases had no gene match. The CDR3 loop is CASSGLAGMETQYF. In DNA form, the CDR3 reads TGTGCCAGCAGCGGACTAGCGGGGATGGAGACCCAGTACTTC. Variable domain in full (rest from reference TRBV7-9 and TRBJ2-5): DTGVSQNPRHKITKRGQNVTFRCDPISEHNRLYWYRQTLGQGPEFLTYFQNEAQLEKSRLLSDRFSAERPKGSFSTLEIQRTEQGDSAMYLCASSGLAGMETQYFGPGTRLLVL.